The entry that follows covers one T cell receptor (beta chain) sequence. This specimen belongs to a study of shared clonotypes between healthy human individuals. Germline CDR1 and CDR2: SGHNT and YYREEE (reference sequence). Trimming at V came to 4 bases and at J to 1 base, leaving 7 bases not matched to a gene. CDR3 length equals 16 residues. Per the original methods: In the immunoSEQ data, sequences were junction-only and lacked quality scores, so filtering differed. Using immunoSEQ multiplex PCR, the repertoire was profiled, and TCRdb retains in-frame clones only, with some absent. V, J and clone size are taken as reported in that table, and D and trimming were inferred from the DNA itself. The sample includes about 1.1 million clones, 78% seen only once; the top ten take under 0.6%.

This receptor was obtained from a man aged 18 to 29 in good health. Some clones in this sample may be carry-over from other donors' samples. Sequencing was done on a sample of memory CD4+ T cells from PBMCs. The subset here: CD45RA-negative fraction. The chain carries TRBV5-4 and TRBJ2-7; 11 bases are a match to TRBD2. CDR3 sequence (DNA): TGTGCCAGCAGCACAGTAGCGGGAGGGCCGTCCTACGAGCAGTACTTC. Translated: CASSTVAGGPSYEQYF.